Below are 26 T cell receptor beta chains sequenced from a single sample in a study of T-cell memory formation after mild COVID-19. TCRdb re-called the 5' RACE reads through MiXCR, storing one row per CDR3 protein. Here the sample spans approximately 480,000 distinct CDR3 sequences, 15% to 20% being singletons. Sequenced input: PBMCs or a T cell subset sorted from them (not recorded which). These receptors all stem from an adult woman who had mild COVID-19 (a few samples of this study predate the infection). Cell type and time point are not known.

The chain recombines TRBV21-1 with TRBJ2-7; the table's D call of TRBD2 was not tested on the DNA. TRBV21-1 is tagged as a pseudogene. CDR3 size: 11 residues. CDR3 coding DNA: TGTGCCAGCACCCTCTGCGACGAGCAGTACTTC. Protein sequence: CASTLCDEQYF.

The CDR3 is CASSVTDNQPQHF. CDR3 nucleotide sequence: TGTGCCAGCAGCGTGACAGACAATCAGCCCCAGCATTTT. The V call is TRBV9, the J call TRBJ1-5, with a tentative D call TRBD1 (5 bases). Per the germline V gene, CDR1 is SGDLS and CDR2 is YYNGEE. V lost 2 bases and J 3 bases, leaving 6 bases between the germline ends. The CDR3 is 13 amino acids.

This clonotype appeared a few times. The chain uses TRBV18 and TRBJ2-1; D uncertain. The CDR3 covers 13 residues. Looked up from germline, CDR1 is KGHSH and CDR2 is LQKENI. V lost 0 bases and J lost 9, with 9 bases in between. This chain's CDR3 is CASSPPYWAEQFF. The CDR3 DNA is TGTGCCAGCTCACCACCGTACTGGGCTGAGCAGTTCTTC.

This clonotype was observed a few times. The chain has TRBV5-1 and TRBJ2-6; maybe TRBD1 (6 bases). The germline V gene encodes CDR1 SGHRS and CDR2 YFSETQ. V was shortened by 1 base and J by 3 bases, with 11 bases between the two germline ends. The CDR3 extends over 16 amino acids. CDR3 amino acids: CASSLPTGYGANVLTF. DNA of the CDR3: TGCGCCAGCAGCTTGCCCACAGGGTATGGGGCCAACGTCCTGACTTTC.

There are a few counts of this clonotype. The CDR3 DNA reads TGTGCCAGCAGTGAATCCCTAGCGTTCTACAATGAGCAGTTCTTC. Translation gives CASSESLAFYNEQFF. This chain links TRBV6-1 with TRBJ2-1, with D perhaps matching TRBD2 (6 bases). Trimming stripped 2 bases from V and 3 bases from J, with 11 bases between. The CDR3 extends over 15 amino acids. From germline, CDR1 is MNHNS and CDR2 SASEGT.

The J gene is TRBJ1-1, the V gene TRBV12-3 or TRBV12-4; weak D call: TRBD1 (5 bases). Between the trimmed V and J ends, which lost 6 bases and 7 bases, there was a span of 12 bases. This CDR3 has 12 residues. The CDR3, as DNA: TGTGCCAGCAGCCCTGGACACCTTGAAGCTTTCTTT. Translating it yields CASSPGHLEAFF.

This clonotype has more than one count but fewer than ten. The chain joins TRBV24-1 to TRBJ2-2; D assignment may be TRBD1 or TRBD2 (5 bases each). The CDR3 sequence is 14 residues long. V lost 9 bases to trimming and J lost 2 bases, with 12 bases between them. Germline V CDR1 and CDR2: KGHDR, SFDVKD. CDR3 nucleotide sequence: TGTGCCACCCGAGGTGGGGGTAACACCGGGGAGCTGTTTTTT. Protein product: CATRGGGNTGELFF.

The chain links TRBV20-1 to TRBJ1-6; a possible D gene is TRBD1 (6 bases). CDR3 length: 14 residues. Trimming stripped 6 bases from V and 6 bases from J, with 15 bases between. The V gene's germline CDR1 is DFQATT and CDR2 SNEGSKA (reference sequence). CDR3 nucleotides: TGCAGTGCCAGCGAAGACAGGATTAATTCACCCCTCCACTTT. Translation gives CSASEDRINSPLHF.

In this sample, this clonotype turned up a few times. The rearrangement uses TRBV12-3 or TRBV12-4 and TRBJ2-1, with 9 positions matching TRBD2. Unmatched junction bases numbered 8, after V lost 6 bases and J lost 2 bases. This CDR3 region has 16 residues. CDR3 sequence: CASRSSAGGPYNEQFF. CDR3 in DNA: TGTGCCAGCAGATCGTCCGCGGGGGGGCCCTACAATGAGCAGTTCTTC.

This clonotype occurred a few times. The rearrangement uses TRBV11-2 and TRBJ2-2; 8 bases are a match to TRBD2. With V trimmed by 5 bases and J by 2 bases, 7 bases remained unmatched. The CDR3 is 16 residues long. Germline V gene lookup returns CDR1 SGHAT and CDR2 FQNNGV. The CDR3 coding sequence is TGTGCCAGCAGCCCAAGCGGGGGCCTAAACACCGGGGAGCTGTTTTTT. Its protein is CASSPSGGLNTGELFF.

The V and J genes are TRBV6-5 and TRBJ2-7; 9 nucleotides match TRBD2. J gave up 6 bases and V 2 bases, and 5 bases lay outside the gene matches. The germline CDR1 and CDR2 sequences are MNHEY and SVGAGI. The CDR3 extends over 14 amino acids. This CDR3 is CASSYAGGPFEQYF. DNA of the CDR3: TGTGCCAGCAGTTACGCGGGAGGGCCGTTCGAGCAGTACTTC.

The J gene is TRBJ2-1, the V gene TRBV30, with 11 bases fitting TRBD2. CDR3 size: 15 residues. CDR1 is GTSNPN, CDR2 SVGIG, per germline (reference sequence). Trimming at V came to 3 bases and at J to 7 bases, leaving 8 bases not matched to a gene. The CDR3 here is CAWRSIAGGRNEQFF. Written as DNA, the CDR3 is TGTGCCTGGAGGTCCATAGCGGGGGGGAGGAATGAGCAGTTCTTC.

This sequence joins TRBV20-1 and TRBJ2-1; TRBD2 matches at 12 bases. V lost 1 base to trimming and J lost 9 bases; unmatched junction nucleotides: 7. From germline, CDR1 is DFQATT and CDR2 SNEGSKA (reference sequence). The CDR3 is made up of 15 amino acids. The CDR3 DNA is TGCAGTGCTAGAGGGCTAGCGGGAGGGCCGGGTGAGCAGTTCTTC. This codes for CSARGLAGGPGEQFF.

The CDR3 reads CAWSIWDYSSYEQYF. The CDR3 DNA reads as TGTGCCTGGAGCATTTGGGACTATAGCTCCTACGAGCAGTACTTC. The chain carries TRBV30 and TRBJ2-7, with TRBD2 identical over 7 bases. The CDR3 extends over 15 amino acids. CDR1 is GTSNPN and CDR2 is SVGIG in the germline V gene (reference sequence). Unmatched junction bases numbered 8, after V lost 3 bases and J lost 0 bases.

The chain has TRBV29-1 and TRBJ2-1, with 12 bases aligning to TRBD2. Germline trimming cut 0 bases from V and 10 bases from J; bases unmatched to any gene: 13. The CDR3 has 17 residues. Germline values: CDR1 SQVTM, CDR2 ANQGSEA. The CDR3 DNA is TGCAGCGTTGAAGATCGGCCGAGACTAGCGGGGGCACAGGAGCAGTTCTTC. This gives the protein CSVEDRPRLAGAQEQFF.

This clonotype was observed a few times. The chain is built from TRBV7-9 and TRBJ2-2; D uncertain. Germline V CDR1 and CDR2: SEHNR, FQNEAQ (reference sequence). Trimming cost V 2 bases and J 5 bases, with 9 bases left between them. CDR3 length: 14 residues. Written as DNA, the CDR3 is TGTGCCAGCAGCTTATTCGGCGGTACCGGGGAGCTGTTTTTT. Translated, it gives CASSLFGGTGELFF.

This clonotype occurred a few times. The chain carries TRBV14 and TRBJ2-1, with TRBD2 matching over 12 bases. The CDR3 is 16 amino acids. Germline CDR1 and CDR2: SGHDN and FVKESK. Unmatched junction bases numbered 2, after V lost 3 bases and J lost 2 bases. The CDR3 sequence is CASSHGLAGTYNEQFF. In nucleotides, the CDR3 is TGTGCCAGCAGCCACGGACTAGCGGGAACCTACAATGAGCAGTTCTTC.

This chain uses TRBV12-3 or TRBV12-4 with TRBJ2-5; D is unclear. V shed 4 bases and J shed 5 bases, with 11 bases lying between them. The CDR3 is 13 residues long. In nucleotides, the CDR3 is TGTGCCAGCAGTTCACCGACATCGGAGACCCAGTACTTC. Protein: CASSSPTSETQYF.

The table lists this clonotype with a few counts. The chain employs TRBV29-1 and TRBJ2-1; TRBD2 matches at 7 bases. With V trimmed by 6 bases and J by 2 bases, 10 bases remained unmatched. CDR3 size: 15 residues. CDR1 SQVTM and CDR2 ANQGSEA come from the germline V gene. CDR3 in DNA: TGCAGCGTCCTAGGGCTAGCGGATACCTACAATGAGCAGTTCTTC. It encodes CSVLGLADTYNEQFF.

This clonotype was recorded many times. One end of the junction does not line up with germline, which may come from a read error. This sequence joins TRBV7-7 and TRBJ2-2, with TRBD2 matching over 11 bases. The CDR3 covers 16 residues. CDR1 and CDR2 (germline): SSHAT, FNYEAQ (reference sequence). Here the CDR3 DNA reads TGTGCTAGCAGCTTACTACTAGCGGGAGAAGCCGGGGAGCTGTTTTTT. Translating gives CASSLLLAGEAGELFF.

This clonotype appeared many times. The CDR3 is CASSPAQETQYF. The CDR3 DNA reads as TGTGCCAGCAGCCCGGCCCAAGAGACCCAGTACTTC. The chain carries TRBV18 and TRBJ2-5; no definite D call. The CDR3 covers 12 residues. With 8 bases removed from V and 1 base from J, the gap between germline ends came to 8 bases. Germline V lookup: CDR1 KGHSH, CDR2 LQKENI.

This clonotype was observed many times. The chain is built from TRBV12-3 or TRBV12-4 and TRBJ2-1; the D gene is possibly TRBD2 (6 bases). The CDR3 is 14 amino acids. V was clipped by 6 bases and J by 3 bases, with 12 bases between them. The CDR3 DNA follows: TGTGCCAGCAGATCCTCGACTAGCTACAATGAGCAGTTCTTC. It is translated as CASRSSTSYNEQFF.

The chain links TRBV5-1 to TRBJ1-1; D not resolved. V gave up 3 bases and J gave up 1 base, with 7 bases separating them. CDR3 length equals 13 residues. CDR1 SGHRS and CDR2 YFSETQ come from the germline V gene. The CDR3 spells CASSSHANTEAFF. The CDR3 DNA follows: TGCGCCAGCAGCTCTCATGCGAACACTGAAGCTTTCTTT.

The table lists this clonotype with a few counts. The CDR3 here is CASSQVIEDTGELFF. In DNA, the CDR3 is TGCGCCAGCAGCCAAGTGATTGAGGATACCGGGGAGCTGTTTTTT. The rearrangement joins TRBV4-1 to TRBJ2-2; D remains unclear. CDR1 and CDR2 from the germline V gene are MGHRA and YSYEKL. This CDR3 has 15 amino acids. V was clipped by 1 base and J by 5 bases, with 11 bases between them.

CDR3 residues: CASSQELATDTQYF. CDR3 coding DNA: TGCGCCAGCAGCCAAGAGCTAGCCACAGATACGCAGTATTTT. This chain uses TRBV4-1 with TRBJ2-3; D is perhaps TRBD2 (5 bases). There are 14 residues in the CDR3. Trimming removed 0 bases at V and 2 bases at J, with 6 bases between. CDR1 and CDR2 from the germline V gene are MGHRA and YSYEKL.

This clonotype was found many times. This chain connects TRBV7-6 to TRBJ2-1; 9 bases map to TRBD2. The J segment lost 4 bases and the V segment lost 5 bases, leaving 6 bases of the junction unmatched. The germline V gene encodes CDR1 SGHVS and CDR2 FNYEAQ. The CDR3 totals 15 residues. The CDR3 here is CASSPLAGSYNEQFF. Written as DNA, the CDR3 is TGTGCCAGCAGCCCTCTAGCGGGGTCGTACAATGAGCAGTTCTTC.